The 31 T cell receptor beta chains reported below all come from one sample, sequenced in a study of T cells after yellow fever vaccination. A single record per CDR3 protein comes from TCRdb applying MiXCR to the 5' RACE reads. Of about 510,000 distinct CDR3 sequences listed, around a fifth were seen once; the top ten hold about 15%. The sample here was PBMCs, taken about 21 days after the first yellow fever vaccination. All receptors come from a man younger than 30 who received the YFV17D yellow fever vaccine.

The chain combines TRBV29-1 with TRBJ2-7; tentative D call: TRBD1 (5 bases). V was pared by 0 bases and J by 3 bases, with 15 bases between. The CDR3 covers 15 residues. Germline V gene data show CDR1 as SQVTM and CDR2 as ANQGSEA. The CDR3 DNA is TGCAGCGTTGAAGATTGGAATCAGGGCCGCTACGAGCAGTACGTC. Protein sequence: CSVEDWNQGRYEQYV.

The chain has TRBV7-9 and TRBJ1-1; TRBD1 matches at 7 bases. Germline V CDR1 and CDR2: SEHNR, FQNEAQ (reference sequence). This CDR3 has 13 residues. V was pared by 2 bases and J by 8 bases, with 5 bases of the junction left unmatched. CDR3 nucleotides: TGTGCCAGCAGCTTAAGAATACAGGGGGAAGCTTTCTTT. Amino acids: CASSLRIQGEAFF.

This clonotype was observed a handful of times. V usage is TRBV20-1 and J usage is TRBJ2-2, with D perhaps TRBD2 (6 bases). Germline values: CDR1 DFQATT, CDR2 SNEGSKA (reference sequence). The CDR3 covers 13 residues. V was cut by 3 bases and J by 6 bases, with 11 bases left in between. CDR3 sequence (DNA): TGCAGTGCTAGGGTGCGGGGAGCCGGGGAGCTGTTTTTT. It yields the protein CSARVRGAGELFF.

This clonotype was recorded a few times. The rearrangement uses TRBV6-1 and TRBJ1-2; D perhaps matches TRBD1 (6 bases). Germline loops: CDR1 MNHNS, CDR2 SASEGT. V dropped 6 bases and J dropped 3 bases, with 17 bases sitting between them. This CDR3 comprises 15 residues. CDR3 amino acids: CASRDYQGRDYGYTF. The CDR3 nucleotides are TGTGCCAGCAGGGATTACCAGGGGAGGGACTATGGCTACACCTTC.

This clonotype has just a few counts. V and J are TRBV11-2 and TRBJ2-3; 7 bases agree with TRBD2. This CDR3 has 16 amino acids. Per germline, CDR1 SGHAT and CDR2 FQNNGV. V gave up 5 bases and J gave up 1 base; unmatched junction bases: 9. CDR3 bases: TGTGCCAGCAGCCGGGGGGTGGGATTTGGCACAGATACGCAGTATTTT. Translated: CASSRGVGFGTDTQYF.

This clonotype was observed a few times. The rearrangement uses TRBV28 and TRBJ2-1; D is ambiguous. Looked up from germline, CDR1 is MDHEN and CDR2 is SYDVKM. The CDR3 totals 14 residues. Trimming pared 8 bases from V and 3 bases from J, leaving 14 bases between. The CDR3 spells CASQPGRYYNEQFF. The CDR3 nucleotides are TGTGCCAGCCAGCCAGGCCGGTACTACAATGAGCAGTTCTTC. Drawing the rest from reference TRBV28 and TRBJ2-1, the complete variable domain is DVKVTQSSRYLVKRTGEKVFLECVQDMDHENMFWYRQDPGLGLRLIYFSYDVKMKEKGDIPEGYSVSREKKERFSLILESASTNQTSMYLCASQPGRYYNEQFFGPGTRLTVL.

This chain connects TRBV6-2 or TRBV6-3 to TRBJ1-5, with D perhaps matching TRBD1 (5 bases). Germline CDR1 and CDR2: MNHEY and SVGEGT. The V end was cut by 5 bases, the J end by 4 bases, with 27 bases between. The CDR3 sequence is 19 residues long. This chain's CDR3 is CASSDPEKVGVGENQPQHF. The CDR3 nucleotides read TGTGCCAGCAGTGACCCGGAGAAGGTGGGGGTAGGAGAGAATCAGCCCCAGCATTTT.

This clonotype was seen only a few times. The rearrangement uses TRBV9 and TRBJ1-2; TRBD1 is a possible D gene (5 bases). Germline-derived CDR1 and CDR2 are SGDLS and YYNGEE. This CDR3 spans 14 amino acids. The V and J ends lost 2 bases and 4 bases respectively, with 12 bases between them. The CDR3 sequence is CASSVGEGPYGYTF. CDR3 nucleotides: TGTGCCAGCAGCGTCGGAGAGGGACCCTATGGCTACACCTTC.

J is TRBJ1-2 and V is TRBV10-3; unclear D gene. Trimming stripped 6 bases from V and 8 bases from J, with 7 bases between. CDR3 length: 10 residues. Germline CDR1 and CDR2: ENHRY and SYGVKD. For the CDR3, the DNA is TGTGCCATCAGGGCGGGAGGCTACACCTTC. Amino acids: CAIRAGGYTF.

The rearrangement uses TRBV5-1 and TRBJ2-1, with D possibly matching TRBD2 (6 bases). Germline V gene sequence: CDR1 SGHRS, CDR2 YFSETQ. This CDR3 is built from 11 residues. V was trimmed by 7 bases and J by 12 bases, leaving 14 bases between them. CDR3 sequence (DNA): TGCGCCAGCCGGCGGGAATCGTCGCAGTTCTTC. Protein product: CASRRESSQFF.

The chain joins TRBV14 to TRBJ1-1, with unresolved D. The CDR3 is made up of 13 amino acids. V gave up 1 base and J gave up 2 bases, with 5 bases separating them. Germline CDR1 and CDR2: SGHDN and FVKESK. CDR3 protein: CASSQARNTEAFF. In DNA, the CDR3 is TGTGCCAGCAGCCAAGCGAGAAACACTGAAGCTTTCTTT.

This clonotype was seen a handful of times. The CDR3 sequence: CSARLLGVGYEQYV. The CDR3 DNA reads TGCAGTGCTAGGCTTCTAGGGGTAGGCTACGAGCAGTACGTC. The genes are TRBV20-1 and TRBJ2-7; TRBD1 is a possible D gene (5 bases). Looked up from germline, CDR1 is DFQATT and CDR2 is SNEGSKA (reference sequence). The germline V and J ends were trimmed by 3 bases and 3 bases, with 15 bases remaining between them. This CDR3 region has 14 residues.

The J gene is TRBJ1-1, the V gene TRBV5-1, with unresolved D. This CDR3 contains 14 residues. The V gene lost 3 bases and the J gene lost 8 bases, with 17 bases spanning the gap. Germline V gene lookup returns CDR1 SGHRS and CDR2 YFSETQ. CDR3 protein: CASSYNTDNTEAFF. The CDR3 DNA reads as TGCGCCAGCAGCTATAATACCGACAATACCGAAGCTTTCTTT.

The chain has TRBV7-3 and TRBJ2-7; D might be TRBD2 (5 bases). This CDR3 has 14 residues. Trimming stripped 3 bases from V and 3 bases from J, with 12 bases between. Germline loops: CDR1 SGHTA, CDR2 FQGTGA. In DNA, the CDR3 is TGTGCCAGCAGCTTGAGGGTAGCCGGCTACGAGCAGTACGTC. It yields the protein CASSLRVAGYEQYV.

The chain employs TRBV7-3 and TRBJ2-3; D gene uncertain. Germline assignment: CDR1 SGHTA and CDR2 FQGTGA. V lost 4 bases and J lost 2, with 10 bases in between. The CDR3 length is 14 residues. The CDR3, as DNA: TGTGCCAGCAGCTCATCAACAGCCACAGATACGCAGTATTTT. Translation: CASSSSTATDTQYF.

The chain has TRBV29-1 and TRBJ2-2; 10 nucleotides match TRBD1. The CDR3 totals 17 residues. V lost 6 bases, J lost 5 bases, and 15 bases stayed unmatched. Germline CDR1 SQVTM, CDR2 ANQGSEA. CDR3 region: CSVPSWDRGSVTGELFF. The CDR3 bases are TGCAGCGTCCCCAGCTGGGACAGGGGTTCGGTGACCGGGGAGCTGTTTTTT.

The V and J genes are TRBV5-1 and TRBJ2-5; possible D gene TRBD1, 6 bases. CDR1 is SGHRS and CDR2 is YFSETQ in the germline V gene. CDR3 size: 14 residues. Trimming removed 6 bases at V and 5 bases at J, with 17 bases between. The CDR3 is CASTRTVLGETQYF. CDR3 nucleotides: TGCGCCAGCACCCGGACAGTTCTGGGGGAGACCCAGTACTTC.

This clonotype was observed many times. V usage is TRBV7-6 and J usage is TRBJ2-3, with TRBD2 as a possible D gene (5 bases). The CDR3 contains 14 residues. The V end was cut by 4 bases, the J end by 1 base, with 9 bases between. CDR1 and CDR2 from the germline V gene are SGHVS and FNYEAQ. For the CDR3, the DNA is TGTGCCAGCAGCTCACTAGAGCGCACAGATACGCAGTATTTT. The encoded protein is CASSSLERTDTQYF.

This clonotype was detected a few times. The CDR3 is CASSLSQGPNSPLHF. The DNA for the CDR3 is TGTGCCAGCAGCTTATCGCAGGGCCCTAATTCACCCCTCCACTTT. The V and J genes are TRBV5-6 and TRBJ1-6; D may be TRBD1 (5 bases). The CDR3 is made up of 15 amino acids. V lost 2 bases to trimming and J lost 6 bases, with 12 bases between them. The germline CDR1 and CDR2 sequences are SGHDT and YYEEEE.

The rearrangement joins TRBV6-1 to TRBJ1-5, with D uncertain. This CDR3 has 13 residues. Trimming shortened V by 5 bases and J by 3 bases, and 8 bases separated the two germline ends. Per the germline V gene, CDR1 is MNHNS and CDR2 is SASEGT. The CDR3 loop is CASSPNLNQPQHF. Written as DNA, the CDR3 is TGTGCCAGCAGTCCCAACCTCAATCAGCCCCAGCATTTT.

The chain uses TRBV3-1 and TRBJ1-6; maybe TRBD1 (5 bases). Trimming removed 1 base at V and 10 bases at J, with 11 bases between. CDR3 length equals 14 residues. CDR1 is LGHDT, CDR2 YNNKEL, per germline (reference sequence). The CDR3 DNA reads as TGTGCCAGCAGCCAAGGGGGCGCCGGATCACCCCTCCACTTT. Translating it yields CASSQGGAGSPLHF. Full variable domain (outside the CDR3, taken from reference TRBV3-1 and TRBJ1-6): DTAVSQTPKYLVTQMGNDKSIKCEQNLGHDTMYWYKQDSKKFLKIMFSYNNKELIINETVPNRFSPKSPDKAHLNLHINSLELGDSAVYFCASSQGGAGSPLHFGNGTRLTVT.

The rearrangement links TRBV4-1 to TRBJ2-5; D not resolved. V lost 4 bases to trimming and J lost 5 bases, with 14 bases between them. The CDR3 is made up of 14 amino acids. Per the germline V gene, CDR1 is MGHRA and CDR2 is YSYEKL. The CDR3 DNA reads as TGCGCCAGCAGCCGGGCGGCGGCCTTCGAGACCCAGTACTTC. Its protein product is CASSRAAAFETQYF.

The V gene is TRBV5-1, the J gene TRBJ1-2; D is unclear. The CDR3 has 15 residues. In germline, CDR1 is SGHRS, CDR2 YFSETQ. Trimming removed 4 bases at V and 3 bases at J, with 16 bases between. Here the CDR3 reads CASSPPWEGHYGYTF. The CDR3 coding sequence is TGCGCCAGCAGCCCCCCCTGGGAGGGTCACTATGGCTACACCTTC.

This clonotype occurred many times. V gene TRBV5-5 combines with J gene TRBJ1-5; 8 nucleotides agree with TRBD1. This CDR3 contains 15 residues. Germline lookup yields CDR1 SGHKS and CDR2 YYEKEE (reference sequence). J was trimmed by 0 bases and V by 4 bases; bases with no gene match: 3. The CDR3 DNA reads as TGTGCCAGCAGCCCCGGGACAGGTAGCAATCAGCCCCAGCATTTT. It is translated as CASSPGTGSNQPQHF.

The gene calls are TRBV4-3 and TRBJ2-7, with D perhaps being TRBD1 or TRBD2 (6 bases each). The ends were cut back, 1 base at V and 2 bases at J, with 21 bases in the middle. The germline gives CDR1 LGHNA, CDR2 YSLEER. CDR3 length: 18 residues. CDR3 sequence reads: CASSQAPLGGLIPYEQYF. For the CDR3, the DNA is TGCGCCAGCAGCCAAGCACCCCTCGGGGGCCTGATCCCCTACGAGCAGTACTTC.

This clonotype has just a few counts. The chain joins TRBV2 to TRBJ2-3; 9 positions match TRBD1. The CDR3 covers 13 residues. V lost 9 bases, J lost 5 bases, and 6 bases stayed unmatched. Germline V gene data show CDR1 as SNHLY and CDR2 as FYNNEI. In DNA form, the CDR3 reads TGTGCCAGAGACAGGGGGTCATTAGATACGCAGTATTTT. Amino acid sequence: CARDRGSLDTQYF.

CDR3: CASSHAQGTQYF. The CDR3, as DNA: TGTGCCAGCAGCCACGCTCAGGGAACCCAGTACTTC. The chain combines TRBV3-1 with TRBJ2-5; D is perhaps TRBD1 (5 bases). V shed 3 bases and J shed 8 bases, with 10 bases lying between them. CDR1 and CDR2 from the germline V gene are LGHDT and YNNKEL (reference sequence). This CDR3 spans 12 amino acids.

CDR3 sequence (DNA): TGTGCCAGCAGTTTACTTTTAGGGGCAGGGAGGTACAATGAGCAGTTCTTC. This encodes CASSLLLGAGRYNEQFF. The J gene is TRBJ2-1, the V gene TRBV12-3 or TRBV12-4, with D perhaps matching TRBD2 (6 bases). Trimming shortened V by 2 bases and J by 4 bases, and 18 bases separated the two germline ends. The CDR3 loop spans 17 amino acids.

This clonotype was seen a handful of times. The chain couples TRBV11-1 to TRBJ2-7; a possible D gene is TRBD1 (5 bases). V was trimmed by 3 bases and J by 6 bases, leaving 9 bases between them. Germline V gene data show CDR1 as SGHAT and CDR2 as FQDESV (reference sequence). The CDR3 sequence is 12 residues long. The CDR3 DNA reads as TGTGCCAGCAGCTTCCCAGGGCGCGAGCAGTACTTC. It specifies CASSFPGREQYF.

This clonotype has a handful of counts. The V call is TRBV18, the J call TRBJ1-1; D gene uncertain. Germline V CDR1 and CDR2: KGHSH, LQKENI. This CDR3 contains 15 residues. Trimming left V 3 bases short and J 1 base short, with 12 bases between. Here the CDR3 DNA reads TGTGCCAGCTCACCCGGACGGGTCGAGAACACTGAAGCTTTCTTT. The encoded protein is CASSPGRVENTEAFF.

This clonotype was seen only a few times. This chain connects TRBV5-4 to TRBJ1-1; the match to TRBD1 covers 7 bases. Germline assignment: CDR1 SGHNT and CDR2 YYREEE (reference sequence). The CDR3 is 16 residues long. Trimming at V came to 4 bases and at J to 3 bases, leaving 12 bases not matched to a gene. This chain's CDR3 is CASSMRTGTADTEAFF. The CDR3 coding sequence is TGTGCCAGCAGCATGAGAACCGGGACAGCAGACACTGAAGCTTTCTTT. The full variable domain, its missing parts supplied by reference TRBV5-4 and TRBJ1-1, is ETGVTQSPTHLIKTRGQQVTLRCSSQSGHNTVSWYQQALGQGPQFIFQYYREEENGRGNFPPRFSGLQFPNYSSELNVNALELDDSALYLCASSMRTGTADTEAFFGQGTRLTVV.